The 28 T cell receptor beta chains presented below share a single source sample, sequenced in a study of blood T cell repertoires in COVID-19. The repertoire was sequenced with immunoSEQ multiplex PCR; TCRdb's copy has only in-frame clones and lacks some. The sample consists of 200,000 to 250,000 clones, 70% to 85% of them appearing once. Sequencing was performed on peripheral blood. The receptors were gathered from a woman over 75 with COVID-19, enrolled during active disease.

This clone was detected only once. This chain connects TRBV6-5 to TRBJ2-1, with 7 bases that match TRBD2. The CDR3 covers 15 residues. Germline values: CDR1 MNHEY, CDR2 SVGAGI. Trimming removed 6 bases from V and 2 bases from J; junction bases left unmatched: 7. The CDR3 DNA reads TGTGCCAGCAGGGGGGGGACTATAACCTACAATGAGCAGTTCTTC. Protein product: CASRGGTITYNEQFF.

This clone occurred a few times. J is TRBJ1-2 and V is TRBV27, with D unresolved. The CDR3 sequence is 11 residues long. The ends were cut back, 7 bases at V and 5 bases at J, with 8 bases in the middle. The V gene's germline CDR1 is MNHEY and CDR2 SMNVEV (reference sequence). The CDR3 protein is CASIAEYGYTF. CDR3 coding DNA: TGTGCCAGCATCGCGGAGTATGGCTACACCTTC.

V and J are TRBV19 and TRBJ2-3; TRBD2 matches at 7 bases. The CDR3 consists of 17 residues. Germline V lookup: CDR1 LNHDA, CDR2 SQIVND (reference sequence). V trimming: 4 bases; J trimming: 2 bases; junction bases outside the gene matches: 12. CDR3 protein: CASSTNPIGGITDTQYF. Written as DNA, the CDR3 is TGTGCCAGTAGTACCAACCCAATCGGGGGGATCACAGATACGCAGTATTTT.

The chain joins TRBV5-1 to TRBJ1-2, with 7 nucleotides matching TRBD1. The CDR3 covers 15 residues. V trimming: 5 bases; J trimming: 2 bases; junction bases outside the gene matches: 9. CDR1 and CDR2 (germline): SGHRS, YFSETQ. The CDR3 here is CASSPLPGQNYGYTF. CDR3 nucleotide sequence: TGCGCCAGCAGTCCCCTCCCGGGACAGAACTATGGCTACACCTTC.

The rearrangement joins TRBV5-1 to TRBJ1-1; D is uncertain. Deletions cut 1 base from V and 1 base from J, with 14 bases between. In germline, CDR1 is SGHRS, CDR2 YFSETQ. The CDR3 is 16 residues long. CDR3 amino acids: CASSLNSQTQNTEAFF. The CDR3 DNA follows: TGCGCCAGCAGCTTGAACAGCCAAACCCAGAACACTGAAGCTTTCTTT.

This clone occurred a few times. The chain carries TRBV9 and TRBJ2-2, with 7 nucleotides matching TRBD2. The germline CDR1 and CDR2 sequences are SGDLS and YYNGEE. Trimming cost V 2 bases and J 4 bases; bases outside gene matches: 20. The CDR3 extends over 20 amino acids. The CDR3 spells CASSVQRAGGRGPLTGELFF. CDR3 sequence (DNA): TGTGCCAGCAGCGTCCAACGGGCAGGCGGGAGAGGCCCCCTCACCGGGGAGCTGTTTTTT.

This clone appeared a single time. The genes are TRBV27 and TRBJ1-2; 10 nucleotides align to TRBD1. Per germline, CDR1 MNHEY and CDR2 SMNVEV (reference sequence). The CDR3 is made up of 15 amino acids. Trimming removed 8 bases from V and 5 bases from J; junction bases left unmatched: 11. CDR3 sequence: CASGQTGGAAYGYTF. The CDR3 DNA reads TGTGCCAGCGGTCAGACAGGGGGCGCAGCTTATGGCTACACCTTC.

V gene TRBV5-4 combines with J gene TRBJ2-5; the match to TRBD2 covers 10 bases. This CDR3 comprises 15 residues. J was trimmed by 5 bases and V by 4 bases; bases with no gene match: 8. CDR1 is SGHNT and CDR2 is YYREEE in the germline V gene (reference sequence). The CDR3 nucleotides read TGTGCCAGCAGCCCGCAGCGGGGGGGCCCGGAGACCCAGTACTTC. It codes for CASSPQRGGPETQYF.

This clone occurred once. The chain uses TRBV7-2 and TRBJ2-3; the D gene is possibly TRBD1 (5 bases). Deletions cut 2 bases from V and 2 bases from J, with 11 bases between. Germline lookup yields CDR1 SGHTA and CDR2 FQGNSA. CDR3 size: 15 residues. For the CDR3, the DNA is TGTGCCAGCAGCTTACGCCCAGGGAACACAGATACGCAGTATTTT. It is translated as CASSLRPGNTDTQYF.

This clone was counted a single time. This chain links TRBV5-6 with TRBJ2-1; TRBD2 might be the D (5 bases). V was shortened by 1 base and J by 7 bases, with 9 bases between the two germline ends. The V gene's germline CDR1 is SGHDT and CDR2 YYEEEE. This CDR3 spans 13 amino acids. The CDR3 spells CASSLYTGNEQFF. In nucleotides, the CDR3 is TGTGCCAGCAGCTTGTACACGGGGAATGAGCAGTTCTTC. The whole variable domain, remainder taken from reference TRBV5-6 and TRBJ2-1, is DAGVTQSPTHLIKTRGQQVTLRCSPKSGHDTVSWYQQALGQGPQFIFQYYEEEERQRGNFPDRFSGHQFPNYSSELNVNALLLGDSALYLCASSLYTGNEQFFGPGTRLTVL.

This clone has just one count. The chain couples TRBV10-1 to TRBJ2-7, with TRBD1 as a possible D gene (6 bases). Between the trimmed V and J ends, which lost 8 bases and 1 base, there was a span of 18 bases. Germline lookup yields CDR1 WNHNN and CDR2 SYGVQD (reference sequence). This CDR3 has 15 amino acids. This CDR3 reads CASVHTGLCSYEQYF. In DNA form, the CDR3 reads TGCGCCAGCGTTCATACAGGGCTTTGTTCCTACGAGCAGTACTTC.

V is TRBV19 and J is TRBJ2-1; tentatively, D is TRBD1 (6 bases). The CDR3 has 14 residues. V lost 10 bases and J lost 6, with 19 bases in between. The germline V gene has CDR1 LNHDA and CDR2 SQIVND (reference sequence). The CDR3 nucleotides read TGTGCCACCCTATCAGGGGTAGCCAGCAATGAGCAGTTCTTC. Protein sequence: CATLSGVASNEQFF.

The sample holds one count of this clone. CDR3 amino acids: CASRSGGQPQHF. The CDR3 nucleotides are TGTGCCAGCAGGTCAGGGGGCCAGCCCCAGCATTTT. The genes are TRBV28 and TRBJ1-5; 8 positions match TRBD1. Per the germline V gene, CDR1 is MDHEN and CDR2 is SYDVKM. The ends lost 6 bases at V and 7 bases at J; junction bases unmatched: 2. This CDR3 comprises 12 residues.

This clone appeared a single time. The rearrangement joins TRBV5-8 to TRBJ1-3, with a possible D match to TRBD1 (6 bases). Trimming cost V 4 bases and J 0 bases, with 11 bases left between them. The CDR3 extends over 15 amino acids. CDR1 is SGHTS and CDR2 is YDEGEE in the germline V gene. Here the CDR3 DNA reads TGTGCCAGCAGCATAGGACAGATCTCTGGAAACACCATATATTTT. This sequence encodes CASSIGQISGNTIYF. Variable domain in full (rest from reference TRBV5-8 and TRBJ1-3): EAGVTQSPTHLIKTRGQQATLRCSPISGHTSVYWYQQALGLGLQFLLWYDEGEERNRGNFPPRFSGRQFPNYSSELNVNALELEDSALYLCASSIGQISGNTIYFGEGSWLTVV.

The rearrangement uses TRBV5-1 and TRBJ2-2; 9 nucleotides line up with TRBD1. V gave up 7 bases and J gave up 3 bases; unmatched junction bases: 7. Per germline, CDR1 SGHRS and CDR2 YFSETQ. This CDR3 is built from 15 residues. The CDR3 spells CASGQGFTDTGELFF. CDR3 DNA: TGCGCCAGCGGACAGGGGTTTACGGACACCGGGGAGCTGTTTTTT.

V gene TRBV18 combines with J gene TRBJ1-4; D is unclear. This CDR3 has 13 residues. Germline values: CDR1 KGHSH, CDR2 LQKENI. V was trimmed by 0 bases and J by 10 bases, leaving 9 bases between them. The CDR3 DNA sequence: TGTGCCAGCTCACCACCATCCTCCGGAAAACTGTTTTTT. This codes for CASSPPSSGKLFF.

This chain connects TRBV7-9 to TRBJ2-7, with D possibly matching TRBD1 (5 bases). Trimming stripped 4 bases from V and 3 bases from J, with 13 bases between. This CDR3 contains 14 residues. Germline-derived CDR1 and CDR2 are SEHNR and FQNEAQ (reference sequence). The CDR3 protein is CASSSTVAFYEQYF. CDR3 in DNA: TGTGCCAGCAGCTCGACAGTAGCCTTCTACGAGCAGTACTTC.

Details on this clone: The identical CDR3 is also encoded by other nucleotide sequences in the sample. The gene calls are TRBV5-1 and TRBJ2-7; 8 bases map to TRBD2. The CDR3 has 12 amino acids. Germline V gene data show CDR1 as SGHRS and CDR2 as YFSETQ. Trimming removed 4 bases from V and 3 bases from J; junction bases left unmatched: 0. The CDR3 region has the DNA TGCGCCAGCAGCCGGGGGGGCTACGAGCAGTACTTC. Translation gives CASSRGGYEQYF.

V and J are TRBV7-3 and TRBJ1-1, with a tentative D call TRBD1 (6 bases). Germline lookup yields CDR1 SGHTA and CDR2 FQGTGA. Trimming removed 6 bases from V and 8 bases from J, with 16 bases in between. The CDR3 consists of 13 residues. Here the CDR3 DNA reads TGTGCCAGCAGTTCCCAGGGGTCCTCCGAAGCTTTCTTT. This codes for CASSSQGSSEAFF.

The chain combines TRBV29-1 with TRBJ1-3; D may be TRBD1 (5 bases). The length of the CDR3 is 14 residues. CDR1 SQVTM and CDR2 ANQGSEA come from the germline V gene. V dropped 4 bases and J dropped 0 bases, with 10 bases sitting between them. The CDR3 sequence: CSVGQGTSGNTIYF. For the CDR3, the DNA is TGCAGCGTTGGTCAGGGTACCTCTGGAAACACCATATATTTT.

As concerns this clone: Other DNA sequences of this sample code for an identical CDR3. The chain combines TRBV5-1 with TRBJ2-5, with a tentative D call TRBD1 (7 bases). V shed 4 bases and J shed 1 base, with 11 bases lying between them. In germline, CDR1 is SGHRS, CDR2 YFSETQ. This CDR3 contains 14 residues. In nucleotides, the CDR3 is TGCGCCAGCAGCGGAGGGACAGCCCAAGAGACCCAGTACTTC. It encodes CASSGGTAQETQYF.

This chain joins TRBV9 and TRBJ1-4, with a weak D call TRBD1 (5 bases). The germline V gene encodes CDR1 SGDLS and CDR2 YYNGEE. The CDR3 length is 15 residues. With 7 bases removed from V and 1 base from J, the gap between germline ends came to 14 bases. The CDR3 coding sequence is TGTGCCAGCTTCGAGGGGAGGGGAACTAATGAAAAACTGTTTTTT. This codes for CASFEGRGTNEKLFF. Based on the CDR3 plus reference TRBV9 and TRBJ1-4, the full variable domain is DSGVTQTPKHLITATGQRVTLRCSPRSGDLSVYWYQQSLDQGLQFLIQYYNGEERAKGNILERFSAQQFPDLHSELNLSSLELGDSALYFCASFEGRGTNEKLFFGSGTQLSVL.

The rearrangement joins TRBV2 to TRBJ1-5, with D possibly TRBD1 on 6 matching bases. V shed 6 bases and J shed 0 bases, with 9 bases lying between them. The CDR3 spans 14 residues. CDR1 and CDR2 from the germline V gene are SNHLY and FYNNEI. CDR3: CASRPGHSNQPQHF. For the CDR3, the DNA is TGTGCCAGCAGGCCGGGACATAGCAATCAGCCCCAGCATTTT.

The chain couples TRBV3-1 (or the pseudogene TRBV3-2) to TRBJ1-1, with 12 bases aligning to TRBD1. The CDR3 is made up of 17 amino acids. Germline V gives CDR1 LGHDT, CDR2 YNNKEL (reference sequence). Germline trimming cut 1 base from V and 3 bases from J; bases unmatched to any gene: 6. CDR3 coding DNA: TGTGCCAGCAGCCAAGTGGGACAGGGGGCGACCGACACTGAAGCTTTCTTT. It codes for CASSQVGQGATDTEAFF.

The genes are TRBV2 and TRBJ1-4; 8 nucleotides line up with TRBD1. J lost 0 bases, V lost 6 bases, and 6 bases had no gene match. CDR3 length equals 16 residues. Germline V CDR1 and CDR2: SNHLY, FYNNEI. The CDR3 sequence is CASSKQGVSTNEKLFF. The CDR3 nucleotides read TGTGCCAGCAGCAAACAGGGGGTTTCAACTAATGAAAAACTGTTTTTT. Looking up the rest from reference TRBV2 and TRBJ1-4 gives the full variable domain: EPEVTQTPSHQVTQMGQEVILRCVPISNHLYFYWYRQILGQKVEFLVSFYNNEISEKSEIFDDQFSVERPDGSNFTLKIRSTKLEDSAMYFCASSKQGVSTNEKLFFGSGTQLSVL.

J is TRBJ2-5 and V is TRBV5-1; 10 positions agree with TRBD2. V dropped 1 base and J dropped 4; count of bases not matched to a gene: 7. Per germline, CDR1 SGHRS and CDR2 YFSETQ. This CDR3 comprises 16 residues. The CDR3 loop reads CASSLYQRGGRETQYF. Here the CDR3 DNA reads TGCGCCAGCAGCTTGTACCAGCGGGGGGGAAGAGAGACCCAGTACTTC.

This clone has just one count. This rearrangement joins TRBV9 to TRBJ2-3; TRBD1 is a possible D gene (5 bases). V dropped 3 bases and J dropped 5 bases, with 16 bases sitting between them. The CDR3 length is 15 residues. CDR1 SGDLS and CDR2 YYNGEE come from the germline V gene. DNA of the CDR3: TGTGCCAGCAGCGGCCAAGGCCAGGGTAGAGATACGCAGTATTTT. Protein sequence: CASSGQGQGRDTQYF.

The chain combines TRBV12-5 with TRBJ2-5, with a possible D match to TRBD2 (6 bases). Per germline, CDR1 LGHNT and CDR2 FRNRAP. With 3 bases removed from V and 10 bases from J, the gap between germline ends came to 21 bases. CDR3 length equals 15 residues. In DNA form, the CDR3 reads TGTGCTAGTGGTTTAAATGGTTTCCGCGGGGATGGCCAGTACTTC. The encoded protein is CASGLNGFRGDGQYF.